The TCR beta chain under discussion was sequenced for a study of control samples from healthy donors and cancer patients. TCRdb's copy holds only in-frame clones and misses some; the assay was immunoSEQ multiplex PCR. The table includes tens of thousands of clones, around 80% detected once. Germline CDR1 reads LNHNV; CDR2 reads YYDKDF (reference sequence). The CDR3 spans 15 residues. V was shortened by 4 bases and J by 0 bases, with 12 bases between the two germline ends. This chain links TRBV15 with TRBJ1-1; D ambiguous. The sequenced sample was PBMCs. The clonotype comes from a man aged 55 to 70 with head and neck cancer. Here the CDR3 reads CATSTNRALNTEAFF. Here the CDR3 DNA reads TGTGCCACCAGCACCAATAGGGCCTTGAACACTGAAGCTTTCTTT.